The entry below gives a single T cell receptor beta chain sequence along with its context. This sample was included in a study of blood T cell repertoires in COVID-19. Turning to the study itself: Sites in the United States, Italy and Spain provided acute and convalescent COVID-19 samples. Sources were T cells, B-cell-depleted T cells, or PBMCs; the material itself was cDNA or gDNA.

Germline loops: CDR1 SGHVS, CDR2 FQNEAQ. V shed 1 base and J shed 0 bases, with 15 bases lying between them. This CDR3 is built from 17 residues. As processed by the authors: Nucleated cell number was recorded as an estimate derived from reference gene primer amplification. Data came from immunoSEQ multiplex PCR; TCRdb stores just in-frame clones and leaves some out. That table furnishes V, J and clone size, whereas the DNA furnished D and trimming. The sample carries more than 200,000 clones, roughly 90% recorded once. The clonotype comes from a man between 65 and 79 years old with acute or convalescent COVID-19. The sequenced sample was peripheral blood. This chain connects TRBV7-8 to TRBJ1-2; D is possibly TRBD1 (6 bases). CDR3 amino acids: CASSLVRGGRPNYGYTF. CDR3 bases: TGTGCCAGCAGCTTAGTTCGGGGGGGCAGACCTAACTATGGCTACACCTTC.